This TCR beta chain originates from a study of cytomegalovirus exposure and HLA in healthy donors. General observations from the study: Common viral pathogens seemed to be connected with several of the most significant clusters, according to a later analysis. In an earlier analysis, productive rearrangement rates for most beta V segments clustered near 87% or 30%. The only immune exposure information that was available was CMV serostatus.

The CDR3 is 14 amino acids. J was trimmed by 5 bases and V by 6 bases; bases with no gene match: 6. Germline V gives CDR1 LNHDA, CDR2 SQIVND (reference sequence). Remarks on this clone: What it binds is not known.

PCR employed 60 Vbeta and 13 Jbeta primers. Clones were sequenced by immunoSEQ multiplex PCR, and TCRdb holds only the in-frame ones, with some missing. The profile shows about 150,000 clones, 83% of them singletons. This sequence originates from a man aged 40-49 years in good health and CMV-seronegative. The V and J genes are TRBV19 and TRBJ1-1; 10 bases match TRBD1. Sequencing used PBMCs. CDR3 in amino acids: CASRATGGATEAFF. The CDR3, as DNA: TGTGCCAGTAGGGCGACAGGGGGCGCGACTGAAGCTTTCTTT.